The rows below give T cell receptor beta chains drawn from one sample of a study of technical replicates of blood from a handful of donors. Libraries were prepared by immunoSEQ multiplex PCR; TCRdb keeps only in-frame clonotypes and omits some of them. The repertoire holds 84,000 or so clones, with just over 90% as singletons. Sequenced sample: T cells isolated from PBMCs. The source is a human donor in good health. The CDR3 runs from the conserved cysteine through the conserved F or W. Fields, in order: V gene, J gene, clone size, D gene, CDR3 DNA, CDR3 protein. D genes are given only for firm matches. Expanded clones are given a class, and other clones once, few, many or no size at all.

v_gene: TRBV30; j_gene: TRBJ2-5; abundance: .; d_gene: TRBD1; CDR3nt: TGTGCCTGGACTTCCGGGACAGGGGGGACTTGGGAGACCCAGTACTTC; CDR3aa: CAWTSGTGGTWETQYF
v_gene: TRBV7-9; j_gene: TRBJ1-2; abundance: .; d_gene: .; CDR3nt: TGTGCCAGCACTACGGATGGCTACACCTTC; CDR3aa: CASTTDGYTF
v_gene: TRBV6-1; j_gene: TRBJ2-7; abundance: .; d_gene: TRBD1; CDR3nt: TGTGCCAGCAGTGAAGGAGGGACAGGCTACGAGCAGTACTTC; CDR3aa: CASSEGGTGYEQYF
v_gene: TRBV5-1; j_gene: TRBJ2-1; abundance: .; d_gene: TRBD2; CDR3nt: TGCGCCAGCAGCTTAGGCGGGAGCTGGTCGTACAATGAGCAGTTCTTC; CDR3aa: CASSLGGSWSYNEQFF
v_gene: TRBV28; j_gene: TRBJ2-1; abundance: .; d_gene: .; CDR3nt: TGTGCCAGCAGCCGCGTCGGAGGGGCGGACAATGAGCAGTTCTTC; CDR3aa: CASSRVGGADNEQFF
v_gene: TRBV7-9; j_gene: TRBJ1-2; abundance: few; d_gene: .; CDR3nt: TGTGCCAGCAGCTTAGCGAACGGCCGATTGGGCGGCTACACCTTC; CDR3aa: CASSLANGRLGGYTF
v_gene: TRBV27; j_gene: TRBJ2-7; abundance: .; d_gene: .; CDR3nt: TGTGCCAGCCAAGGGACTTCCTACGAGCAGTACTTC; CDR3aa: CASQGTSYEQYF
v_gene: TRBV7-6; j_gene: TRBJ2-3; abundance: .; d_gene: TRBD2; CDR3nt: TGTGCCAGCAGCTCGTTAACTAGCGAAAGCACAGATACGCAGTATTTT; CDR3aa: CASSSLTSESTDTQYF
v_gene: TRBV28; j_gene: TRBJ1-4; abundance: .; d_gene: .; CDR3nt: TGTGCCAGCAGTTCCCCTCAAAAACTGTTTTTT; CDR3aa: CASSSPQKLFF
v_gene: TRBV28; j_gene: TRBJ2-7; abundance: .; d_gene: TRBD1; CDR3nt: TGTGCCAGCAGTCCGTACGTAGGGACAGGCTCCTACGAGCAGTACTTC; CDR3aa: CASSPYVGTGSYEQYF
v_gene: TRBV7-3; j_gene: TRBJ1-1; abundance: .; d_gene: .; CDR3nt: TGTGCCAGCAGCTTAACGAGTGACACTGAAGCTTTCTTT; CDR3aa: CASSLTSDTEAFF
v_gene: TRBV30; j_gene: TRBJ1-5; abundance: .; d_gene: .; CDR3nt: TGTGCCTGGAGTGTACTTCAGGGGAATCAGCCCCAGCATTTT; CDR3aa: CAWSVLQGNQPQHF
v_gene: TRBV10-3; j_gene: TRBJ2-7; abundance: .; d_gene: .; CDR3nt: TGTGCCATCAGTGTTGGAGGGCTCTCAGCCTACGAGCAGTACTTC; CDR3aa: CAISVGGLSAYEQYF
v_gene: TRBV5-1; j_gene: TRBJ2-7; abundance: .; d_gene: .; CDR3nt: TGCGCCAGCAGCTTGGTATACAGTCTTACCTACGAGCAGTACTTC; CDR3aa: CASSLVYSLTYEQYF
v_gene: TRBV19; j_gene: TRBJ2-2; abundance: .; d_gene: .; CDR3nt: TGTGCCAGTAGTTATCCGGGATTGGACACCGGGGAGCTGTTTTTT; CDR3aa: CASSYPGLDTGELFF
v_gene: TRBV5-1; j_gene: TRBJ2-1; abundance: .; d_gene: .; CDR3nt: TGCGCCAGCAGCTTGGAGGGGAATGAGCAGTTCTTC; CDR3aa: CASSLEGNEQFF
v_gene: TRBV11-3; j_gene: TRBJ2-3; abundance: .; d_gene: TRBD2; CDR3nt: TGTGCCAGCAGCCTCGGGACTATGCAAAAAACAGACACGCAGTATTTT; CDR3aa: CASSLGTMQKTDTQYF
v_gene: TRBV19; j_gene: TRBJ1-5; abundance: .; d_gene: TRBD1; CDR3nt: TGTGCCAGTAGTATTCGGACAGGGACCCATCAGCCCCAGCATTTT; CDR3aa: CASSIRTGTHQPQHF
v_gene: TRBV27; j_gene: TRBJ1-2; abundance: once; d_gene: TRBD1; CDR3nt: TGTGCCAGCAGATCTCTGACAGGGGCGGGGGGGGTCTATGGCTACACCTTC; CDR3aa: CASRSLTGAGGVYGYTF
v_gene: TRBV19; j_gene: TRBJ1-2; abundance: .; d_gene: .; CDR3nt: TGTGCCAGTAGCACAACAAAAGGACAGCGTATGGGGGGCTACACCTTC; CDR3aa: CASSTTKGQRMGGYTF
v_gene: TRBV15; j_gene: TRBJ1-4; abundance: .; d_gene: .; CDR3nt: TGTGCCACCAGCAGAGATAGATTATCGAGGGAAAAACTGTTTTTT; CDR3aa: CATSRDRLSREKLFF
v_gene: TRBV5-6; j_gene: TRBJ2-5; abundance: .; d_gene: TRBD2; CDR3nt: TGTGCCAGCAGCTTCGGAGCGGGAGGCCGGGAGACCCAGTACTTC; CDR3aa: CASSFGAGGRETQYF
v_gene: TRBV6-5; j_gene: TRBJ1-6; abundance: .; d_gene: .; CDR3nt: TGTGCCAGCAGGGGGGCTGGGAATTCACCCCTCCACTTT; CDR3aa: CASRGAGNSPLHF
v_gene: TRBV4-1; j_gene: TRBJ2-5; abundance: .; d_gene: TRBD2; CDR3nt: TGCGCCAGCAGCCAAGCCTTAGCGGGGGGGCGGGAGACCCAGTACTTC; CDR3aa: CASSQALAGGRETQYF
v_gene: TRBV4-1; j_gene: TRBJ2-5; abundance: once; d_gene: .; CDR3nt: TGCGCCAGCAGCCGGGACTTCTGGGAGACCCAGTACTTC; CDR3aa: CASSRDFWETQYF
v_gene: TRBV2; j_gene: TRBJ1-2; abundance: .; d_gene: .; CDR3nt: TGTGCCAGCAAGCGGGGGTCCCTCTATGGCTACACCTTC; CDR3aa: CASKRGSLYGYTF
v_gene: TRBV30; j_gene: TRBJ2-2; abundance: .; d_gene: .; CDR3nt: TGTGCCTGGAGTGAACTAAACACCGGGGAGCTGTTTTTT; CDR3aa: CAWSELNTGELFF